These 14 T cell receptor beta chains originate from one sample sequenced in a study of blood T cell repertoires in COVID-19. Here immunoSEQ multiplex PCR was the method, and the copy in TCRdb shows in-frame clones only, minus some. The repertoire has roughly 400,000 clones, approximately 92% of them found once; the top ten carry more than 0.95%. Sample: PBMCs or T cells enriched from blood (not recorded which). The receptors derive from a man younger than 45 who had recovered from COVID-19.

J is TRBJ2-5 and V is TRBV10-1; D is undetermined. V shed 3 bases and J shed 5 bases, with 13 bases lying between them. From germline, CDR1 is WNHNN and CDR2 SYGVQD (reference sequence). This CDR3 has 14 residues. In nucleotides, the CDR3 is TGCGCCAGCAGTGAAAGTCCGGAGCTGGAGACCCAGTACTTC. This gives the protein CASSESPELETQYF.

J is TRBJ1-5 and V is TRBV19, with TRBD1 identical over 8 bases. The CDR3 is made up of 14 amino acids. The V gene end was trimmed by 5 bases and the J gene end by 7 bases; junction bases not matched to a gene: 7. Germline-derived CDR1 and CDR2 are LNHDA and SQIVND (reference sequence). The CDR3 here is CASSYSGGRQPQHF. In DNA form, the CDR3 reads TGTGCCAGTAGTTACTCAGGGGGCCGACAGCCCCAGCATTTT.

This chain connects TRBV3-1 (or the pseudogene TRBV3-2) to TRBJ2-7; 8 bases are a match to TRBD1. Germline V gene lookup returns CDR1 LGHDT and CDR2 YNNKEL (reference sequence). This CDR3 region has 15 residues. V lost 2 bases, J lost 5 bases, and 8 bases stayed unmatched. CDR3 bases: TGTGCCAGCAGCCAAAAGACGGACAGGGTTAACGAGCAGTACTTC. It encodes CASSQKTDRVNEQYF.

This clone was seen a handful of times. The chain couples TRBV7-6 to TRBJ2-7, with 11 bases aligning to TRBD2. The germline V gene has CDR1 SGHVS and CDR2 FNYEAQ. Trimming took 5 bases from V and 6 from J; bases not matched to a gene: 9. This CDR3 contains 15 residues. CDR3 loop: CASSPLTGLAVEQYF. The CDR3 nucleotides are TGTGCCAGCAGCCCCTTGACGGGACTAGCGGTCGAGCAGTACTTC.

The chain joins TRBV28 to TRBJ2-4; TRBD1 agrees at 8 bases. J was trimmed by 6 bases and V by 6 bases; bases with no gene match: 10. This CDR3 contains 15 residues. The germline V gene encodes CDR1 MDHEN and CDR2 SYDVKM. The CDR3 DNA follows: TGTGCCAGCAGGTCAGACAGGGGAAATTTAAACATTCAGTACTTC. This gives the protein CASRSDRGNLNIQYF. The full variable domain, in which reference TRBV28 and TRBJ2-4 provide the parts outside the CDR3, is DVKVTQSSRYLVKRTGEKVFLECVQDMDHENMFWYRQDPGLGLRLIYFSYDVKMKEKGDIPEGYSVSREKKERFSLILESASTNQTSMYLCASRSDRGNLNIQYFGAGTRLSVL.

CDR3 in DNA: TGTGCCAGCAGCTTAGATCTGGGTTCTAGTCGATTGGGACTGTTTTTT. Its protein is CASSLDLGSSRLGLFF. The V call is TRBV7-2, the J call TRBJ1-4, with D uncertain. Trimming pared 1 base from V and 13 bases from J, leaving 22 bases between. CDR1 is SGHTA, CDR2 FQGNSA, per germline. This CDR3 has 16 amino acids. The entire variable domain, with the rest obtained from reference TRBV7-2 and TRBJ1-4, is as follows: GAGVSQSPSNKVTEKGKDVELRCDPISGHTALYWYRQSLGQGLEFLIYFQGNSAPDKSGLPSDRFSAERTGGSVSTLTIQRTQQEDSAVYLCASSLDLGSSRLGLFFGSGTQLSVL.

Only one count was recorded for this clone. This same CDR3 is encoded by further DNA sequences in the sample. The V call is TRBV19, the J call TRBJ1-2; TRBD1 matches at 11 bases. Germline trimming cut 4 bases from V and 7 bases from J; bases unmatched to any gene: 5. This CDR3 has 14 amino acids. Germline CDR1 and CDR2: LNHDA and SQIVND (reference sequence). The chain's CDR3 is CASSTPGQGGGYTF. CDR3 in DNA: TGTGCCAGTAGTACCCCGGGACAGGGGGGTGGCTACACCTTC.

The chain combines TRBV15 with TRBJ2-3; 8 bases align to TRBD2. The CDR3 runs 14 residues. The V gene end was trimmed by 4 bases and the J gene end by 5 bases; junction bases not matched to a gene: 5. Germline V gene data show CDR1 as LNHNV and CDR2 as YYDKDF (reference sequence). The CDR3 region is CATSTSGSGDTQYF. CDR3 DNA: TGTGCCACCAGCACCAGCGGGAGTGGAGATACGCAGTATTTT. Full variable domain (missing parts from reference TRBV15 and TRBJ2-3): DAMVIQNPRYQVTQFGKPVTLSCSQTLNHNVMYWYQQKSSQAPKLLFHYYDKDFNNEADTPDNFQSRRPNTSFCFLDIRSPGLGDTAMYLCATSTSGSGDTQYFGPGTRLTVL.

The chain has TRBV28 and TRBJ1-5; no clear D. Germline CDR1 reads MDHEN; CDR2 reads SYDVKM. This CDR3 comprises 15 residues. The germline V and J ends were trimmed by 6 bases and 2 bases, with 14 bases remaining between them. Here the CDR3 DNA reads TGTGCCAGCAGCACCCTCGGGAGGGGCAATCAGCCCCAGCATTTT. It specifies CASSTLGRGNQPQHF.

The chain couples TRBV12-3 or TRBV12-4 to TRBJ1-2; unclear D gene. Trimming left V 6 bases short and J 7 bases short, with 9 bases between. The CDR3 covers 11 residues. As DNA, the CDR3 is TGTGCCAGCAGCTGGGCGGGTGGCTACACCTTC. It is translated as CASSWAGGYTF.

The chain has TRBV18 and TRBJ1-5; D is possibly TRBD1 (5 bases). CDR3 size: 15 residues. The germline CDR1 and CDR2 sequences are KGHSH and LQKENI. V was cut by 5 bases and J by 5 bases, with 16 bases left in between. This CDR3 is CASSNQGARDQPQHF. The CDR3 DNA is TGTGCCAGCTCAAATCAGGGCGCCCGTGATCAGCCCCAGCATTTT.

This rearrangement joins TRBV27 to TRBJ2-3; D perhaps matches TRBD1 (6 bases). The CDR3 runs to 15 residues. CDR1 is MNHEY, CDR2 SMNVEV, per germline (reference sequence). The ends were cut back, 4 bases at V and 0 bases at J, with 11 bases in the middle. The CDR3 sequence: CASSSQGTSTDTQYF. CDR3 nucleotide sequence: TGTGCCAGCAGTTCTCAGGGGACGAGCACAGATACGCAGTATTTT.

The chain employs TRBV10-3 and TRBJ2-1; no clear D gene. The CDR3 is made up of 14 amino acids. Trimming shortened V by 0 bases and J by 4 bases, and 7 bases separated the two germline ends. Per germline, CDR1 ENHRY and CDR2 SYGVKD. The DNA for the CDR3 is TGTGCCATCAGTGAGTCAGAGTCGTACAATGAGCAGTTCTTC. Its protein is CAISESESYNEQFF.

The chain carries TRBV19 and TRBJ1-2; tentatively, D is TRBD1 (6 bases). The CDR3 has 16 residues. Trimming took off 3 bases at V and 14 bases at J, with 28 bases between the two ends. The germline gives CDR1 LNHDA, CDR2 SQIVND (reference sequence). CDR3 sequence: CASSIRGSGGTRKGTF. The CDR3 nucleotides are TGTGCCAGTAGTATTAGAGGATCGGGTGGGACACGCAAAGGGACCTTC.